A selection of T cell receptor beta chains follows, all from one sample in a study of neoadjuvant anti-PD-1 for oral cavity cancer. TCRdb's table, derived via immunoSEQ multiplex PCR, lists solely in-frame clones and lacks some. The sample contains roughly 18,000 clones, under 75% of which appear only once. This specimen consisted of PBMCs, obtained before nivolumab (anti-PD-1) treatment. Receptors were obtained from a person aged 35-80 years with oral cavity squamous cell carcinoma. The CDR3 runs from the conserved cysteine through the conserved F or W. The order of the fields is CDR3 length, V gene, clone size, J gene, D gene, CDR3 DNA, CDR3 protein. D genes are given only for firm matches. For some rows the clone size is stated as once, few or many, or as a class when expanded; others skip it.

cdr3_length: 16
v_call: TRBV7-2
clone_size: .
j_call: TRBJ2-1
d_call: TRBD2
cdr3_nt: TGTGCCAGCAGCTTAGCGGGGAGCGGGAGTTACAATGAGCAGTTCTTC
cdr3_aa: CASSLAGSGSYNEQFF

cdr3_length: 13
v_call: TRBV7-3
clone_size: .
j_call: TRBJ1-5
d_call: .
cdr3_nt: TGTGCCAGCAGCTTAACGGCGGGGCAGCCCCAGCATTTT
cdr3_aa: CASSLTAGQPQHF

cdr3_length: 13
v_call: TRBV30
clone_size: .
j_call: TRBJ2-5
d_call: .
cdr3_nt: TGTGCCTGGAGTGATTCGTCCAGGGAGACCCAGTACTTC
cdr3_aa: CAWSDSSRETQYF

cdr3_length: 16
v_call: TRBV7-9
clone_size: .
j_call: TRBJ2-6
d_call: .
cdr3_nt: TGTGCCAGCAGCCGGTCAGGGTTCGCTGGGGCCAACGTCCTGACTTTC
cdr3_aa: CASSRSGFAGANVLTF

cdr3_length: 14
v_call: TRBV27
clone_size: .
j_call: TRBJ1-5
d_call: .
cdr3_nt: TGTGCCAGCAGAACCCAGGGTTCCGGGCAGCCCCAGCATTTT
cdr3_aa: CASRTQGSGQPQHF

cdr3_length: 12
v_call: TRBV6-6
clone_size: .
j_call: TRBJ1-1
d_call: .
cdr3_nt: TGTGCCAGCAGTTACGGGGACACTGAAGCTTTCTTT
cdr3_aa: CASSYGDTEAFF

cdr3_length: 13
v_call: TRBV30
clone_size: .
j_call: TRBJ1-5
d_call: .
cdr3_nt: TGTGCCTGGAGTCTCCAGGGCCCTCAGCCCCAGCATTTT
cdr3_aa: CAWSLQGPQPQHF

cdr3_length: 16
v_call: TRBV7-3
clone_size: .
j_call: TRBJ2-7
d_call: TRBD2
cdr3_nt: TGTGCCAGCAGCTTAACGGGGGGACTAGCGGGAGACGAGCAGTACTTC
cdr3_aa: CASSLTGGLAGDEQYF

cdr3_length: 13
v_call: TRBV30
clone_size: .
j_call: TRBJ1-1
d_call: .
cdr3_nt: TGTGCCTGGAATGGTGAGATGAACACTGAAGCTTTCTTT
cdr3_aa: CAWNGEMNTEAFF

cdr3_length: 16
v_call: TRBV10-1
clone_size: .
j_call: TRBJ2-2
d_call: TRBD2
cdr3_nt: TGCGCCAGCAGTGGGGCGCGGGAGGGAGACACCGGGGAGCTGTTTTTT
cdr3_aa: CASSGAREGDTGELFF

cdr3_length: 14
v_call: TRBV6-5
clone_size: .
j_call: TRBJ2-1
d_call: TRBD1
cdr3_nt: TGTGCCAGCAGTTACTCGGCAGGGGGCCGGGAGCAGTTCTTC
cdr3_aa: CASSYSAGGREQFF

cdr3_length: 13
v_call: TRBV9
clone_size: .
j_call: TRBJ2-3
d_call: .
cdr3_nt: TGTGCCAGCAGCCCACGTAACACAGATACGCAGTATTTT
cdr3_aa: CASSPRNTDTQYF

cdr3_length: 14
v_call: TRBV19
clone_size: .
j_call: TRBJ2-3
d_call: .
cdr3_nt: TGTGCCAGTAGTATTATTGGGGGAACAGATACGCAGTATTTT
cdr3_aa: CASSIIGGTDTQYF

cdr3_length: 13
v_call: TRBV7-7
clone_size: once
j_call: TRBJ2-5
d_call: .
cdr3_nt: TGTGCTAGCAGCCTTGGAGTGGAAGAGACCCAGTACTTC
cdr3_aa: CASSLGVEETQYF

cdr3_length: 15
v_call: TRBV6-5
clone_size: .
j_call: TRBJ2-2
d_call: TRBD2
cdr3_nt: TGTGCCAGCAGAGCTAGCGGGGCCTACACCGGGGAGCTGTTTTTT
cdr3_aa: CASRASGAYTGELFF

cdr3_length: 15
v_call: TRBV10-2
clone_size: .
j_call: TRBJ2-2
d_call: .
cdr3_nt: TGCGCCAGCAGTGGACCGTTCGCGAACACCGGGGAGCTGTTTTTT
cdr3_aa: CASSGPFANTGELFF

cdr3_length: 15
v_call: TRBV6-1
clone_size: .
j_call: TRBJ2-7
d_call: TRBD1
cdr3_nt: TGTGCCAGCAGTGGATCCGGGACAGGGGTCGGCGAGCAGTACTTC
cdr3_aa: CASSGSGTGVGEQYF

cdr3_length: 12
v_call: TRBV7-2
clone_size: .
j_call: TRBJ1-1
d_call: .
cdr3_nt: TGTGCCAGCAGCTTAGGCGGATGGGGGACTTTCTTT
cdr3_aa: CASSLGGWGTFF

cdr3_length: 16
v_call: TRBV6-5
clone_size: few
j_call: TRBJ2-1
d_call: TRBD1
cdr3_nt: TGTGCCAGCAGTTCCGGAGGACAGGGAATTCTGGGTGAGCAGTTCTTC
cdr3_aa: CASSSGGQGILGEQFF

cdr3_length: 14
v_call: TRBV27
clone_size: .
j_call: TRBJ1-2
d_call: .
cdr3_nt: TGTGCCAGCAGTTTCGCAGAAAACCTCTATGGCTACACCTTC
cdr3_aa: CASSFAENLYGYTF

cdr3_length: 14
v_call: TRBV2
clone_size: .
j_call: TRBJ1-2
d_call: TRBD1
cdr3_nt: TGTGCCAGCAGTGAAACGAGGGGGCCCGACGGCTACACCTTC
cdr3_aa: CASSETRGPDGYTF

cdr3_length: 14
v_call: TRBV9
clone_size: .
j_call: TRBJ2-7
d_call: .
cdr3_nt: TGTGCCAGCAGCCCGCGGGACGACTCCTACGAGCAGTACTTC
cdr3_aa: CASSPRDDSYEQYF

cdr3_length: 15
v_call: TRBV29-1
clone_size: .
j_call: TRBJ2-5
d_call: TRBD2
cdr3_nt: TGCAGCGTCTCTGGGACTAGCGGGAAGGGAGAGACCCAGTACTTC
cdr3_aa: CSVSGTSGKGETQYF

cdr3_length: 15
v_call: TRBV9
clone_size: .
j_call: TRBJ1-1
d_call: TRBD1
cdr3_nt: TGTGCCAGCAGCGTAGAGGGACAGGGGAACACTGAAGCTTTCTTT
cdr3_aa: CASSVEGQGNTEAFF

cdr3_length: 13
v_call: TRBV28
clone_size: few
j_call: TRBJ2-2
d_call: TRBD2
cdr3_nt: TGTGCCAGCTATGATAGCGGGACCGGGGAGCTGTTTTTT
cdr3_aa: CASYDSGTGELFF

cdr3_length: 11
v_call: TRBV29-1
clone_size: few
j_call: TRBJ2-7
d_call: .
cdr3_nt: TGCAGCGTAGTGACAGGAAACGAGCAGTACTTC
cdr3_aa: CSVVTGNEQYF